The TCR beta chain under discussion was sequenced for a study of Ad26.COV2.S vaccination and SARS-CoV-2 variants. Treatment meaning: 19 received Ad26.COV2.S at low or high dose, single or two shots; 5 received placebo; per-sample allocation not given. Following the first vaccine or placebo injection, samples were taken on day 63. Sequencing used immunoSEQ multiplex PCR; TCRdb keeps in-frame clones, though not all of them. Of roughly 400,000 clones listed, about 88% were seen once; the top ten hold about 1.9%. Germline CDR1 reads LNHDA; CDR2 reads SQIVND (reference sequence). This CDR3 is built from 14 residues. Trimming removed 9 bases from V and 8 bases from J; junction bases left unmatched: 12.

The clonotype originates from a person between 18 and 65 years old who received the Ad26.COV2.S COVID-19 vaccine or a placebo. V and J are TRBV19 and TRBJ1-2; 10 bases align to TRBD1. This material consisted of peripheral blood, taken in a trial of Ad26.COV2.S vaccine versus placebo. As DNA, the CDR3 is TGTGCCAGCCGCCCTGACGGACAGGGGGAAGGCTACACCTTC. Its protein product is CASRPDGQGEGYTF.